The 8 T cell receptor beta chains in this list originate from one sample, sequenced in a study of OX40 agonist ivuxolimab in advanced cancers. Data came from immunoSEQ multiplex PCR; TCRdb stores just in-frame clones and leaves some out. The sample yields more than 45,000 clones, about 76% seen once. The starting material was CD4+ or CD8+ T cells sorted from blood, obtained in a trial of the OX40 agonist ivuxolimab. All receptors derive from an adult with an advanced solid tumor such as melanoma, head and neck, liver or kidney cancer.

The genes are TRBV6-1 and TRBJ2-5, with D tentatively TRBD2 (7 bases). Germline V gene lookup returns CDR1 MNHNS and CDR2 SASEGT. V dropped 8 bases and J dropped 1 base, with 14 bases sitting between them. The CDR3 is made up of 14 amino acids. The CDR3 DNA reads TGTGCCAGCGAAGGGGGGGCCCCCCAAGAGACCCAGTACTTC. It yields the protein CASEGGAPQETQYF.

The V gene is TRBV19, the J gene TRBJ1-4; a possible D gene is TRBD1 (5 bases). Germline V gene data show CDR1 as LNHDA and CDR2 as SQIVND (reference sequence). Trimming removed 4 bases at V and 7 bases at J, with 16 bases between. CDR3 length equals 15 residues. CDR3 in amino acids: CASSSGVSGGEKLFF. As DNA, the CDR3 is TGTGCCAGTAGTAGCGGCGTCTCCGGGGGTGAAAAACTGTTTTTT.

The chain employs TRBV14 and TRBJ1-1, with D possibly being TRBD1 (6 bases). Germline CDR1 reads SGHDN; CDR2 reads FVKESK. Trimming cost V 2 bases and J 2 bases, with 21 bases left between them. CDR3 size: 18 residues. The CDR3 spells CASSQMGHSSWGNTEAFF. The DNA for the CDR3 is TGTGCCAGCAGCCAAATGGGACACTCATCCTGGGGAAACACTGAAGCTTTCTTT.

As to this clone: At one end, the junction sequence differs from germline, possibly due to a read error. The chain links TRBV30 to TRBJ2-2; D possibly corresponds to TRBD2 (5 bases). The CDR3 sequence is 16 residues long. Germline lookup yields CDR1 GTSNPN and CDR2 SVGIG (reference sequence). The CDR3 reads CAWSVPWSVPHRGAVF. The DNA for the CDR3 is TGTGCCTGGAGTGTACCCTGGAGCGTTCCACACCGGGGAGCTGTTTTT. The full variable domain, its missing parts supplied by reference TRBV30 and TRBJ2-2, is SQTIHQWPATLVQPVGSPLSLECTVEGTSNPNLYWYRQAAGRGLQLLFYSVGIGQISSEVPQNLSASRPQDRQFILSSKKLLLSDSGFYLCAWSVPWSVPHRGAVFGEGSRLTVL.

The chain combines TRBV6-5 with TRBJ1-2, with D possibly matching TRBD1 (6 bases). With 4 bases removed from V and 8 bases from J, the gap between germline ends came to 23 bases. This CDR3 contains 16 residues. Germline values: CDR1 MNHEY, CDR2 SVGAGI. This chain's CDR3 is CASSSGGDSGVGGYTF. The CDR3 bases are TGTGCCAGCAGTTCGGGGGGAGACTCAGGGGTGGGAGGCTACACCTTC.

The chain combines TRBV7-9 with TRBJ2-5, with D unresolved. Germline V gene data show CDR1 as SEHNR and CDR2 as FQNEAQ (reference sequence). The CDR3 totals 12 residues. V was clipped by 5 bases and J by 5 bases, with 9 bases between them. The DNA of the CDR3 is TGTGCCAGCAGCCCGGTGTCGGAGACCCAGTACTTC. Translation: CASSPVSETQYF.

V usage is TRBV5-6 and J usage is TRBJ1-5; D is unclear. The germline V and J ends were trimmed by 0 bases and 5 bases, with 6 bases remaining between them. Germline loops: CDR1 SGHDT, CDR2 YYEEEE. The CDR3 covers 13 residues. The CDR3 DNA is TGTGCCAGCAGCTTGGGGGTATATCAGCCCCAGCATTTT. Translation gives CASSLGVYQPQHF.

The chain couples TRBV20-1 to TRBJ2-7, with D unresolved. V gave up 6 bases and J gave up 2 bases, with 5 bases separating them. Germline assignment: CDR1 DFQATT and CDR2 SNEGSKA (reference sequence). The CDR3 is made up of 10 amino acids. The CDR3 here is CSALAYEQYF. In DNA form, the CDR3 reads TGCAGTGCGTTAGCCTACGAGCAGTACTTC.